These 10 T cell receptor beta chains were sequenced from one sample in a study of CD8 T cells in ankylosing spondylitis. TCRdb re-analysed the 5' RACE reads in MiXCR, keeping a single row per CDR3 protein. The sample comprises 350,000 to 400,000 distinct CDR3 sequences, roughly 20% of which are singletons, and around 13% rests with the top ten. The specimen sequenced was blood, either unsorted or a sorted T cell fraction (not recorded which). Receptors originate from a male donor with ankylosing spondylitis or in good health (not recorded which).

The chain carries TRBV4-1 and TRBJ1-5; D is unclear. CDR3 length: 14 amino acids. From germline, CDR1 is MGHRA and CDR2 YSYEKL. The V gene lost 0 bases and the J gene lost 4 bases, with 7 bases spanning the gap. CDR3 bases: TGCGCCAGCAGCCAAGATCCGGGAAATCAGCCCCAGCATTTT. It specifies CASSQDPGNQPQHF.

In this sample, this clonotype turned up a few times. The chain has TRBV20-1 and TRBJ2-7; 7 bases line up with TRBD1. V gave up 6 bases and J gave up 5 bases; unmatched junction bases: 10. The germline V gene encodes CDR1 DFQATT and CDR2 SNEGSKA (reference sequence). This CDR3 has 13 amino acids. CDR3 sequence reads: CSARRTGGNEQYF. CDR3 bases: TGCAGTGCCCGGAGGACAGGTGGAAACGAGCAGTACTTC.

This clonotype was observed a handful of times. The V call is TRBV21-1, the J call TRBJ2-7; the table's TRBD2 call for D was not verified on the DNA. TRBV21-1 is listed as a pseudogene. This CDR3 has 15 residues. The CDR3: CASSKAGRLSYEQYF. DNA of the CDR3: TGTGCCAGCAGCAAAGCTGGCAGACTATCCTACGAGCAGTACTTC.

This clonotype has just a few counts. V is TRBV10-3 and J is TRBJ2-3; 7 nucleotides align to TRBD1. Germline assignment: CDR1 ENHRY and CDR2 SYGVKD. This CDR3 contains 14 residues. J lost 3 bases, V lost 2 bases, and 2 bases had no gene match. CDR3 protein: CAISEGTATDTQYF. The DNA of the CDR3 is TGTGCCATCAGTGAGGGGACAGCTACAGATACGCAGTATTTT.

CDR3 DNA: TGTGCCAGCAGCCAACTCCAGGTCTACGAGCAGTACTTC. Protein: CASSQLQVYEQYF. The chain combines TRBV6-1 with TRBJ2-7; D is ambiguous. CDR1 MNHNS and CDR2 SASEGT come from the germline V gene. Trimming shortened V by 6 bases and J by 3 bases, and 12 bases separated the two germline ends. The CDR3 contains 13 residues.

This clonotype was counted a few times. The gene calls are TRBV7-9 and TRBJ2-1, with D maybe TRBD2 (6 bases). The V gene's germline CDR1 is SEHNR and CDR2 FQNEAQ (reference sequence). V dropped 4 bases and J dropped 3 bases, with 13 bases sitting between them. The CDR3 has 15 residues. The CDR3 DNA reads as TGTGCCAGCAGCTCCGAGACTAGTAACTACAATGAGCAGTTCTTC. This codes for CASSSETSNYNEQFF.

This clonotype has just a few counts. V usage is TRBV4-1 and J usage is TRBJ2-3; D remains ambiguous. V gave up 0 bases and J gave up 0 bases, with 4 bases separating them. The CDR3 is 14 amino acids. Germline CDR1 is MGHRA and CDR2 is YSYEKL. The CDR3, as DNA: TGCGCCAGCAGCCAAGAGGAGAGCACAGATACGCAGTATTTT. This translates into CASSQEESTDTQYF.

The chain carries TRBV27 and TRBJ2-2, with D unclear. Trimming stripped 1 base from V and 2 bases from J, with 11 bases between. The CDR3 contains 16 residues. Germline CDR1 reads MNHEY; CDR2 reads SMNVEV (reference sequence). CDR3 region: CASSLYQEPNTGELFF. DNA of the CDR3: TGTGCCAGCAGTTTATATCAGGAGCCTAACACCGGGGAGCTGTTTTTT.

V gene TRBV4-1 combines with J gene TRBJ2-7; no clear D. The CDR3 extends over 13 amino acids. The V gene's germline CDR1 is MGHRA and CDR2 YSYEKL. The germline V and J ends were trimmed by 1 base and 3 bases, with 7 bases remaining between them. The CDR3 nucleotides read TGCGCCAGCAGCCAAGGGGCACTCTACGAGCAGTACTTC. Residues: CASSQGALYEQYF.

V and J are TRBV12-3 or TRBV12-4 and TRBJ2-2; D ambiguous. This CDR3 has 14 amino acids. V was clipped by 7 bases and J by 2 bases, with 11 bases between them. CDR3 DNA sequence: TGTGCCAGCACCCCGGATCTTAACACCGGGGAGCTGTTTTTT. This sequence encodes CASTPDLNTGELFF.